Below are 8 T cell receptor beta chains sequenced from a single sample in a study of blood T cell repertoires in COVID-19. Produced via immunoSEQ multiplex PCR; TCRdb's table is partial and in-frame only. The data contain 200,000 to 250,000 clones, 87% of them singletons. The sequenced sample was PBMCs or T cells enriched from blood (not recorded which). These TCRs come from a man in his thirties or forties who had recovered from COVID-19.

This chain joins TRBV6-5 and TRBJ1-5; 8 bases agree with TRBD1. The CDR3 totals 14 residues. From germline, CDR1 is MNHEY and CDR2 SVGAGI. With V trimmed by 6 bases and J by 5 bases, 6 bases remained unmatched. The CDR3 spells CASRATGVHQPQHF. The CDR3 coding sequence is TGTGCCAGCAGAGCGACAGGGGTCCATCAGCCCCAGCATTTT.

The chain is built from TRBV15 and TRBJ1-3; D is ambiguous. The V gene's germline CDR1 is LNHNV and CDR2 YYDKDF (reference sequence). V was trimmed by 1 base and J by 3 bases, leaving 10 bases between them. The CDR3 spans 15 residues. The CDR3 DNA sequence: TGTGCCACCAGCAGAGCGGTGTTGTATGGAAACACCATATATTTT. Translated, it gives CATSRAVLYGNTIYF. Full variable domain (missing parts from reference TRBV15 and TRBJ1-3): DAMVIQNPRYQVTQFGKPVTLSCSQTLNHNVMYWYQQKSSQAPKLLFHYYDKDFNNEADTPDNFQSRRPNTSFCFLDIRSPGLGDTAMYLCATSRAVLYGNTIYFGEGSWLTVV.

The chain recombines TRBV29-1 with TRBJ2-7, with 7 bases matching TRBD2. V lost 7 bases and J lost 2; bases outside the gene matches: 11. The CDR3 sequence is 14 residues long. Germline CDR1 reads SQVTM; CDR2 reads ANQGSEA. The CDR3 region has the DNA TGCAGCGCCCGCCGGGCTAGCGGACCCTACGAGCAGTACTTC. It yields the protein CSARRASGPYEQYF.

The CDR3 sequence: CASGQVGNQPQHF. CDR3 coding DNA: TGTGCCAGCGGACAGGTGGGCAATCAGCCCCAGCATTTT. The chain links TRBV3-1 (or the pseudogene TRBV3-2) to TRBJ1-5, with 7 bases identical to TRBD1. The CDR3 is 13 amino acids. V lost 8 bases, J lost 2 bases, and 3 bases stayed unmatched. Germline V lookup: CDR1 LGHDT, CDR2 YNNKEL (reference sequence).

Turning to this clone: The junction departs from the called germline gene at one end, perhaps through a read error. V is TRBV2 and J is TRBJ2-7; 7 bases line up with TRBD2. The CDR3 has 12 residues. The germline CDR1 and CDR2 sequences are SNHLY and FYNNEI. The chain's CDR3 is CASSEASGPRGF. The DNA for the CDR3 is TGTGCCAGCAGTGAAGCTAGCGGGCCGAGGGGCTTC.

This clone was counted only a few times. V gene TRBV6-5 combines with J gene TRBJ1-3; D gene ambiguous. V was clipped by 7 bases and J by 4 bases, with 14 bases between them. Germline lookup yields CDR1 MNHEY and CDR2 SVGAGI. The CDR3 covers 14 residues. As DNA, the CDR3 is TGTGCCAGCAATCTCGCCTCCAGGGGAAACACCATATATTTT. Protein product: CASNLASRGNTIYF.

J is TRBJ2-1 and V is TRBV7-2; D gene uncertain. Trimming left V 4 bases short and J 7 bases short, with 14 bases between. This CDR3 is 14 amino acids long. CDR1 is SGHTA, CDR2 FQGNSA, per germline. The CDR3 DNA follows: TGTGCCAGCAGCTCCCAACAACGCGGAAATGAGCAGTTCTTC. As protein: CASSSQQRGNEQFF.

The chain is built from TRBV7-9 and TRBJ1-2, with 9 positions matching TRBD1. The CDR3 spans 14 residues. Per germline, CDR1 SEHNR and CDR2 FQNEAQ (reference sequence). Germline trimming cut 1 base from V and 5 bases from J; bases unmatched to any gene: 2. CDR3 sequence: CASSLEGTGYGYTF. The CDR3 bases are TGTGCCAGCAGCTTAGAAGGGACAGGGTATGGCTACACCTTC.